This is a list of T cell receptor beta chains from one sample in a study of early T cells in non-severe SARS-CoV-2 infection. TCRdb re-called the 5' RACE reads through MiXCR, storing one row per CDR3 protein. The sample has about 98,000 distinct CDR3 sequences; roughly 11% are singletons. What was sequenced was whole blood. The source is an adult who was a healthcare worker with PCR-confirmed SARS-CoV-2 infection or an uninfected control (not recorded which). Both conserved end residues are part of each CDR3. The order of the fields is clone size, V gene, J gene, D gene, CDR3 DNA, CDR3 protein. The D gene is left open where the match is weak. Size tells how often a clone was seen (once, few, many) or the class of an expanded clone, and some rows leave it out.

.	TRBV7-2	TRBJ2-7	.	TGTGCCAGCAGCTTTTTATACGATCCCTACGAGCAGTACTTC	CASSFLYDPYEQYF
.	TRBV28	TRBJ2-7	.	TGTGCCAGCAGTTTCTCGCAGCACTACGAGCAGTACTTC	CASSFSQHYEQYF
.	TRBV6-2/TRBV6-3	TRBJ1-1	.	TGTGCCAGCAGATCCGGGAGCCCCGGCACTGAAGCTTTCTTT	CASRSGSPGTEAFF
many	TRBV20-1	TRBJ1-2	.	TGCAGTGCCCAGTTGGGGGCCTATGGCTACACCTTC	CSAQLGAYGYTF
few	TRBV29-1	TRBJ2-1	.	TGCAGCGCTCAGGATCGGTACTACAATGAGCAGTTCTTC	CSAQDRYYNEQFF
.	TRBV20-1	TRBJ2-1	.	TGCAGTGCTAGTAGGGACCGATACAATGAGCAGTTCTTC	CSASRDRYNEQFF
.	TRBV28	TRBJ2-3	TRBD2	TGTGCCAGCAGTCCGGGACTAGCGTTCAGAGCAACAGATACGCAGTATTTT	CASSPGLAFRATDTQYF
.	TRBV5-1	TRBJ1-5	.	TGCGCCAGCAGCTTGGCAGGGGATGGTCAGCCCCAGCATTTT	CASSLAGDGQPQHF
many	TRBV18	TRBJ1-1	TRBD1	TGTGCCAGCTCGGGACAGGGGGCCACTGAAGCTTTCTTT	CASSGQGATEAFF
few	TRBV5-5	TRBJ1-1	TRBD1	TGTGCCAGCAGCTTGGTGGGACAGCTGAACACTGAAGCTTTCTTT	CASSLVGQLNTEAFF
many	TRBV7-7	TRBJ2-6	.	TGTGCCAGCAGCACAAAGGAGGGGGGAAGCTTTAAGGCCAACGTCCTGACTTTC	CASSTKEGGSFKANVLTF
few	TRBV5-1	TRBJ1-1	TRBD1	TGCGCCAGCAGCTTCTCCCCCAGACAGGGGAATTGGGTGAACACTGAAGCTTTCTTT	CASSFSPRQGNWVNTEAFF
.	TRBV28	TRBJ2-3	TRBD2	TGTGCCAGCAGTTTTACTAGCGGGAGGGCAGGGGATACGCAGTATTTT	CASSFTSGRAGDTQYF
many	TRBV3-1	TRBJ2-6	.	TGTGCCAGCAGCCCCGGGTTCGACTCTGGGGCCAACGTCCTGACTTTC	CASSPGFDSGANVLTF
few	TRBV20-1	TRBJ2-5	TRBD2	TGCAGTGCGTCGAGCGGGGGGCAAGAGACCCAGTACTTC	CSASSGGQETQYF
many	TRBV18	TRBJ2-1	.	TGTGCCAGCTCACTGCCCCGGGCCGCCGGCAATGAGCAGTTCTTC	CASSLPRAAGNEQFF
.	TRBV28	TRBJ1-1	.	TGTGCCAGCAGTCCCCCGATAGGAATTTATCAAGCTTTCTTT	CASSPPIGIYQAFF
.	TRBV6-1	TRBJ2-3	.	TGTGCCAGCAGTGGAGGGGTCAGAGATACGCAGTATTTT	CASSGGVRDTQYF
few	TRBV20-1	TRBJ1-6	TRBD1	TGCAGTGCTTCGACAGGGAGCTCCTATAATTCACCCCTCCACTTT	CSASTGSSYNSPLHF
.	TRBV5-1	TRBJ2-3	TRBD2	TGCTCCAGCAGCGGGGGGACTAGCGGCACCGCAGATACGCAGTATTTT	CSSSGGTSGTADTQYF
.	TRBV18	TRBJ1-3	.	TGTGCCAGCGCCCGGACAGATGGAAACACCATATATTTT	CASARTDGNTIYF
few	TRBV9	TRBJ2-7	.	TGTGCCAGCAGCGTATTCGACGGTCAGGAGCAGTACTTC	CASSVFDGQEQYF
many	TRBV14	TRBJ1-1	.	TGTGCCAGCAGCCCATCGGGACATAGGACTCCTTGGAGGGAGGCTTTCTTT	CASSPSGHRTPWREAFF
.	TRBV5-1	TRBJ1-2	.	TGCGCCAGCAGCTTGGTGGCGAGATCGACCGGCAGCTATGGCTACACCTTC	CASSLVARSTGSYGYTF
many	TRBV28	TRBJ1-1	.	TGTGCCAGCAGTCCAACGGAGGGAAAAGCAGACACTGAAGCTTTCTTT	CASSPTEGKADTEAFF
many	TRBV7-8	TRBJ2-5	.	TGTGCCAGCAGCCTATCCGGGCCAGGGGCGGAGACCCAGTACTTC	CASSLSGPGAETQYF
many	TRBV7-6	TRBJ1-6	TRBD1	TGTGCCAGCAGCCCCATACAGGGGACAAATTCACCCCTCCACTTT	CASSPIQGTNSPLHF
many	TRBV30	TRBJ2-1	TRBD2	TGTGCCTGGAGCCTTAGCGGGGGGCACTACAATGAGCAGTTCTTC	CAWSLSGGHYNEQFF
few	TRBV7-3	TRBJ2-1	.	TGTGCCAGCAGCTCCCAGGGCACCCCGACGGATGAGCAGTTCTTC	CASSSQGTPTDEQFF
many	TRBV28	TRBJ2-7	.	TGTGCCAGCTCCTATAGCAGCTACGAGCAGTACTTC	CASSYSSYEQYF
many	TRBV20-1	TRBJ1-4	.	TGCAGTGCTGGACGGGGCATCAAGGCGCTGTTTTTT	CSAGRGIKALFF
few	TRBV5-4	TRBJ1-1	TRBD1	TGTGCCAGCCGCGGACAGGGGGCGCGAACTGAAGCTTTCTTT	CASRGQGARTEAFF
many	TRBV7-3	TRBJ1-1	.	TGTGCCAGCAGCTTAATAGGGAGCTCTGAAGCTTTCTTT	CASSLIGSSEAFF
many	TRBV27	TRBJ1-1	TRBD1	TGTGCCAGCAGTGTCGATCCAGGGGGCCGGACTGAAGCTTTCTTT	CASSVDPGGRTEAFF
.	TRBV7-8	TRBJ1-5	.	TGTGCCAGCAGCTTAACACTCGGGGCTCTTAAAACGGGTAGCAATCAGCCCCAGCACTTT	CASSLTLGALKTGSNQPQHF
few	TRBV7-6	TRBJ1-1	.	TGTGTCAGCAGCTTATCCCTCATGGACACTGAAGCTTTCTTT	CVSSLSLMDTEAFF
few	TRBV29-1	TRBJ2-7	TRBD2	TGCAGCGTTGCTAGCGGGGACTCCTACGAGCAGTACTTC	CSVASGDSYEQYF
many	TRBV7-2	TRBJ2-3	.	TGTGCCAGCAGCTTAGCTAGCGTACACTCTGGGGATACGCAGTATTTT	CASSLASVHSGDTQYF
many	TRBV7-9	TRBJ2-3	.	TGTGCAGCAGCAGGAGCTAGCGCAGGCACAGATACGCAGTATTTT	CAAAGASAGTDTQYF
.	TRBV12-3/TRBV12-4	TRBJ1-4	.	TGTGCCAGCACCCTAGGGGGTTCGGGTGAAAAACTGTTTTTT	CASTLGGSGEKLFF
many	TRBV6-2/TRBV6-3	TRBJ2-3	.	TGTGCCAGCAGTTACAATCGTGGGGGCACAGATACGCAGTATTTT	CASSYNRGGTDTQYF
many	TRBV2	TRBJ2-2	.	TGTGCCAGCAGTACTCGGGACTCCAACACCGGGGAGCTGTTTTTT	CASSTRDSNTGELFF